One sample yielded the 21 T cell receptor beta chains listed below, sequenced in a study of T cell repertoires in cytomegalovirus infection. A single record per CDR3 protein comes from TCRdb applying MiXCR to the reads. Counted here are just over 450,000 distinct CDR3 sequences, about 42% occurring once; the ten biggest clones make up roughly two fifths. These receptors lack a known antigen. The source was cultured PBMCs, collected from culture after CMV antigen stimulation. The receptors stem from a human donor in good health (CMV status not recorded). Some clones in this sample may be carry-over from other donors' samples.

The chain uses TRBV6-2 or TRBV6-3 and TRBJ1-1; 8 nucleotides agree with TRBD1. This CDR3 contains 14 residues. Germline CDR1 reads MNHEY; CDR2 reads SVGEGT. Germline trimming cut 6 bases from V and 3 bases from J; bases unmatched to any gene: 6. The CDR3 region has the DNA TGTGCCAGCAGAGACAGGGGACGGGACACTGAAGCTTTCTTT. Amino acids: CASRDRGRDTEAFF.

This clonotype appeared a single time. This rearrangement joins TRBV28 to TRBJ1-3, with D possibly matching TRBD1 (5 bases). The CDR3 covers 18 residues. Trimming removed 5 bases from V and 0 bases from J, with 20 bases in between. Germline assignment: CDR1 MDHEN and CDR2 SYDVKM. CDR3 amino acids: CASSITGTDLSSGNTIYF. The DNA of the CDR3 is TGTGCCAGCAGTATTACTGGGACGGATTTGAGCTCTGGAAACACCATATATTTT.

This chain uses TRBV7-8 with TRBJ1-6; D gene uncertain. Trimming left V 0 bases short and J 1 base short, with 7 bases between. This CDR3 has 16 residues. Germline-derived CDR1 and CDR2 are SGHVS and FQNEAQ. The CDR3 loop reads CASSLARVSYNSPLHF. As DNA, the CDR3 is TGTGCCAGCAGCTTAGCGAGGGTGTCCTATAATTCACCCCTCCACTTT.

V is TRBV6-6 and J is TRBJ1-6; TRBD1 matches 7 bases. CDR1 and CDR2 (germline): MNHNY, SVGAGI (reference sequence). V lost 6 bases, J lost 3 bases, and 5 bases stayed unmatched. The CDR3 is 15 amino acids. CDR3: CASSRQGFYNSPLHF. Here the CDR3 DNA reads TGTGCCAGCAGCCGACAGGGATTCTATAATTCACCCCTCCACTTT.

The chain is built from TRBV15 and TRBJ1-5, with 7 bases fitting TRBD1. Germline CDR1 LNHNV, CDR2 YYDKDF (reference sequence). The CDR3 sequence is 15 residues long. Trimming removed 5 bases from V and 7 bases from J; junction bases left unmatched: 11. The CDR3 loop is CATSLDRDLGQPQHF. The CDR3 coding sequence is TGTGCCACCAGCCTTGACAGGGATTTGGGACAGCCCCAGCATTTT.

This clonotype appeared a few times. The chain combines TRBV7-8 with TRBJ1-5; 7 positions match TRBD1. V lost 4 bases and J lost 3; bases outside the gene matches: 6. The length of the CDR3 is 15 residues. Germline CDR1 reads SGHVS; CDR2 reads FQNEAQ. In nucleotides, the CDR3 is TGTGCCAGCAGCTCAGACAGGGCTCTCAATCAGCCCCAGCATTTT. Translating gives CASSSDRALNQPQHF.

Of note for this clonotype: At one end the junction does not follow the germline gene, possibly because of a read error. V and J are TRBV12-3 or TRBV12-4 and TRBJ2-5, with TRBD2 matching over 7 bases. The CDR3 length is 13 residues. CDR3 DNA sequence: TGTGCCCGCAGCTTTGGGGGGGTAGAGACCCAGTACTTC. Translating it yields CARSFGGVETQYF.

This chain's CDR3 is CASARETGELFF. Here the CDR3 DNA reads TGTGCCAGTGCGCGGGAGACCGGGGAGCTGTTTTTT. This sequence joins TRBV25-1 and TRBJ2-2; 7 nucleotides align to TRBD2. CDR3 length equals 12 residues. Germline CDR1 MGHDK, CDR2 SYGVNS. V shed 9 bases, J shed 5 bases, and the junction held 3 bases outside the gene matches. The full variable domain, in which reference TRBV25-1 and TRBJ2-2 provide the parts outside the CDR3, is EADIYQTPRYLVIGTGKKITLECSQTMGHDKMYWYQQDPGMELHLIHYSYGVNSTEKGDLSSESTVSRIRTEHFPLTLESARPSHTSQYLCASARETGELFFGEGSRLTVL.

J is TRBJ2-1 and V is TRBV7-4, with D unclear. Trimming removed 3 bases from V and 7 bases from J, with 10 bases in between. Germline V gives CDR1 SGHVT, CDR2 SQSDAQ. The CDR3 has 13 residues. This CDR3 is CASSFGPVNEQFF. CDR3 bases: TGTGCCAGCAGCTTCGGGCCGGTAAATGAGCAGTTCTTC. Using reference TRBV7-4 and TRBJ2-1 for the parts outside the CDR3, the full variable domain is GAGVSQSPRYKVAKRGRDVALRCDSISGHVTLYWYRQTLGQGSEVLTYSQSDAQRDKSGRPSGRFSAERPERSVSTLKIQRTEQGDSAVYLCASSFGPVNEQFFGPGTRLTVL.

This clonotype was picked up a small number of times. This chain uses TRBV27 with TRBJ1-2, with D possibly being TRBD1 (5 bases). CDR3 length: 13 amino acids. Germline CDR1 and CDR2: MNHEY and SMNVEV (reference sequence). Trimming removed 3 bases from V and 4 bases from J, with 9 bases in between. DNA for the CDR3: TGTGCCAGCAGTTTTCGGGGGACCTATGGCTACACCTTC. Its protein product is CASSFRGTYGYTF.

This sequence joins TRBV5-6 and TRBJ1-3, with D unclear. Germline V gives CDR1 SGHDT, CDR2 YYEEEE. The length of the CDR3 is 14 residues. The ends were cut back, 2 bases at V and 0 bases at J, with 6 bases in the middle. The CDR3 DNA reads TGTGCCAGCAGCTTCAGGACCTCTGGAAACACCATATATTTT. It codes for CASSFRTSGNTIYF. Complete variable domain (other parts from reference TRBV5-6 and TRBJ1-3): DAGVTQSPTHLIKTRGQQVTLRCSPKSGHDTVSWYQQALGQGPQFIFQYYEEEERQRGNFPDRFSGHQFPNYSSELNVNALLLGDSALYLCASSFRTSGNTIYFGEGSWLTVV.

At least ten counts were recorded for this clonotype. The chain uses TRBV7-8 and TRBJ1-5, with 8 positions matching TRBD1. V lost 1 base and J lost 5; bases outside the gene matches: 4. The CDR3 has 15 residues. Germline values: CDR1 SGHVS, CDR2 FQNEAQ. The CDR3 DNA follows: TGTGCCAGCAGCTTAGGCAGGGGGCCGGATCAGCCCCAGCATTTT. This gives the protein CASSLGRGPDQPQHF.

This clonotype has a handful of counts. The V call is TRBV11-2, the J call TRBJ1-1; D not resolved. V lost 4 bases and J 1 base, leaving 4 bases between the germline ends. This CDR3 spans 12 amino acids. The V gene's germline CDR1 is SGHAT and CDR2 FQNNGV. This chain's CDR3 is CASSWKNTEAFF. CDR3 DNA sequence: TGTGCCAGCAGCTGGAAGAACACTGAAGCTTTCTTT.

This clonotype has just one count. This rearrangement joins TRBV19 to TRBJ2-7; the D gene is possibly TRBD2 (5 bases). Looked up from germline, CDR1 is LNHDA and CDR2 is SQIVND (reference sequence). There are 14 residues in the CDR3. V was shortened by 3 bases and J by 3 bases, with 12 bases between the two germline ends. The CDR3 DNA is TGTGCCAGTAGTATGGAGGTAAGGCACTACGAGCAGTACTTC. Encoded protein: CASSMEVRHYEQYF.

The CDR3 DNA sequence: TGTGCCAGCAGTTACTCCCTAAGATTTCGCGGGAGGGCCCACACCGGGGAGCTGTTTTTT. It translates to CASSYSLRFRGRAHTGELFF. The chain is built from TRBV6-5 and TRBJ2-2; 9 nucleotides align to TRBD2. The CDR3 totals 20 residues. Germline V lookup: CDR1 MNHEY, CDR2 SVGAGI. The junction had 14 bases not matched to a gene; V was cut back by 0 bases and J by 3 bases.

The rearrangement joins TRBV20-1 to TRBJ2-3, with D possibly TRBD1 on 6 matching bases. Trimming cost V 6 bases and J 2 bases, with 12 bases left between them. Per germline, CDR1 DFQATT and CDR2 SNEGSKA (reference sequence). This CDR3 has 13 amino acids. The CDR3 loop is CSAPRTATDTQYF. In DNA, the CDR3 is TGCAGTGCCCCCCGGACAGCCACAGATACGCAGTATTTT.

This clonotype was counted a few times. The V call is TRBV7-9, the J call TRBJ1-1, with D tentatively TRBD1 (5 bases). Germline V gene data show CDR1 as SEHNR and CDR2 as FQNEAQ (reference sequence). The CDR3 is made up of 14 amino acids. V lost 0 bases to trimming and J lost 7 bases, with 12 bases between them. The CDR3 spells CASSLAGDGYEAFF. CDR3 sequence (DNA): TGTGCCAGCAGCTTAGCCGGGGACGGATATGAAGCTTTCTTT.

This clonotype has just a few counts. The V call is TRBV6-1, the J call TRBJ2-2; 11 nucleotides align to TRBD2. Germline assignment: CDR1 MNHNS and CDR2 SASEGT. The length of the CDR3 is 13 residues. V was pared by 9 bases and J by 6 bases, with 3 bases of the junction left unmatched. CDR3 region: CASSGGASGELFF. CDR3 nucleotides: TGTGCCAGTAGCGGGGGGGCCTCCGGGGAGCTGTTTTTT.

Here the CDR3 reads CASSHGRGGEQFF. In nucleotides, the CDR3 is TGCGCCAGCAGCCACGGACGGGGCGGTGAGCAGTTCTTC. The chain couples TRBV4-3 to TRBJ2-1; D assignment may be TRBD1 or TRBD2 (5 bases each). Germline V CDR1 and CDR2: LGHNA, YSLEER. This CDR3 spans 13 amino acids. Trimming removed 3 bases from V and 9 bases from J, with 12 bases in between.

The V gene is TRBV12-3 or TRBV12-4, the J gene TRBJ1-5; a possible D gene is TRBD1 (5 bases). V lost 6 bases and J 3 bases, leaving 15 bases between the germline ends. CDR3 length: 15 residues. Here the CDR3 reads CASSGLGGNNQPQHF. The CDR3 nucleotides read TGTGCCAGCAGCGGATTGGGGGGGAACAATCAGCCCCAGCATTTT.

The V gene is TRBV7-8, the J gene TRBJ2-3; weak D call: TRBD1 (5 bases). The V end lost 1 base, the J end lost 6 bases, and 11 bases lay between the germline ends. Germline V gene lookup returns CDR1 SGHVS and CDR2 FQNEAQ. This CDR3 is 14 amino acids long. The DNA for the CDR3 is TGTGCCAGCAGCTTAGGGCCCAGGGTGGATACGCAGTATTTT. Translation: CASSLGPRVDTQYF.